One sample yielded the 30 T cell receptor beta chains listed below, sequenced in a study of graft-versus-host responses after intestinal transplantation. The table came from immunoSEQ multiplex PCR; TCRdb's copy has only in-frame clones and leaves some out. This table has fewer than 45,000 clones, over 75% appearing once. The starting material was PBMCs, obtained 524 days after transplant. Every receptor here comes from a human patient who received an intestinal transplant, so some T cells may come from the graft donor.

The rearrangement links TRBV6-1 to TRBJ2-1; 16 nucleotides align to TRBD2. This CDR3 has 19 residues. The junction had 11 bases not matched to a gene; V was cut back by 0 bases and J by 9 bases. CDR1 and CDR2 from the germline V gene are MNHNS and SASEGT. This CDR3 reads CASSEAAPGLAGGPGEQFF. In nucleotides, the CDR3 is TGTGCCAGCAGTGAAGCCGCCCCGGGACTAGCGGGAGGGCCTGGTGAGCAGTTCTTC.

The chain couples TRBV30 to TRBJ2-7, with D unresolved. Germline V gives CDR1 GTSNPN, CDR2 SVGIG (reference sequence). The CDR3 length is 13 residues. V was clipped by 0 bases and J by 4 bases, with 10 bases between them. CDR3 residues: CAWSVVGRYEQYF. The CDR3 DNA is TGTGCCTGGAGTGTAGTAGGGCGGTACGAGCAGTACTTC.

The chain is built from TRBV15 and TRBJ1-4; TRBD1 agrees at 11 bases. With V trimmed by 5 bases and J by 5 bases, 1 base remained unmatched. Germline lookup yields CDR1 LNHNV and CDR2 YYDKDF (reference sequence). The CDR3 extends over 14 amino acids. CDR3 DNA: TGTGCCACCAGCTGGGACAGGGGGAATGAAAAACTGTTTTTT. Protein: CATSWDRGNEKLFF.

The chain carries TRBV5-5 and TRBJ1-1, with 8 positions matching TRBD1. The junction had 7 bases not matched to a gene; V was cut back by 3 bases and J by 6 bases. This CDR3 comprises 14 residues. Germline V CDR1 and CDR2: SGHKS, YYEKEE (reference sequence). The CDR3 protein is CASSWENRGAEAFF. DNA for the CDR3: TGTGCCAGCAGCTGGGAAAACAGGGGGGCTGAAGCTTTCTTT.

The CDR3 nucleotides are TGTGCCAGCAGCCGGGTTTCAGGGGAAGAGACCCAGTACTTC. Its protein is CASSRVSGEETQYF. The gene calls are TRBV7-2 and TRBJ2-5; TRBD1 is a possible D gene (6 bases). CDR1 SGHTA and CDR2 FQGNSA come from the germline V gene. The germline V and J ends were trimmed by 5 bases and 3 bases, with 13 bases remaining between them. This CDR3 contains 14 residues.

As for this clone: This CDR3 is also generated by other DNA sequences in the sample. The chain links TRBV7-9 to TRBJ1-2, with D tentatively TRBD1 (6 bases). The CDR3 spans 11 residues. Germline V lookup: CDR1 SEHNR, CDR2 FQNEAQ (reference sequence). V lost 4 bases to trimming and J lost 7 bases, with 7 bases between them. DNA for the CDR3: TGTGCCAGCAGCTCAGGGGTTGGCTACACCTTC. Protein: CASSSGVGYTF.

The rearrangement links TRBV27 to TRBJ2-4; 8 nucleotides line up with TRBD1. The CDR3 is made up of 15 amino acids. Germline V gene lookup returns CDR1 MNHEY and CDR2 SMNVEV (reference sequence). The V and J ends lost 5 bases and 3 bases, in that order; junction bases with no gene match: 6. The CDR3 DNA reads TGTGCCAGCAGTCCCCGGACAGGGTTCAAAAACATTCAGTACTTC. Amino acid sequence: CASSPRTGFKNIQYF.

The CDR3 here is CASSFDTQETQYF. The DNA of the CDR3 is TGTGCCAGCAGTTTCGACACGCAAGAGACCCAGTACTTC. The rearrangement uses TRBV6-6 and TRBJ2-5, with D unresolved. The germline gives CDR1 MNHNY, CDR2 SVGAGI (reference sequence). V was cut by 4 bases and J by 2 bases, with 8 bases left in between. The length of the CDR3 is 13 residues.

This chain links TRBV6-6 with TRBJ1-2; the D is unclear. CDR3 length equals 11 residues. V was shortened by 6 bases and J by 4 bases, with 6 bases between the two germline ends. The germline V gene has CDR1 MNHNY and CDR2 SVGAGI (reference sequence). The CDR3 loop is CASRYLYGYTF. In DNA, the CDR3 is TGTGCCAGCAGGTATCTCTATGGCTACACCTTC.

V gene TRBV19 combines with J gene TRBJ2-1; TRBD2 matches 12 bases. CDR3 length equals 13 residues. J was trimmed by 9 bases and V by 3 bases; bases with no gene match: 0. From germline, CDR1 is LNHDA and CDR2 SQIVND (reference sequence). This CDR3 reads CASSMTSGSEQFF. The CDR3 DNA reads TGTGCCAGTAGTATGACTAGCGGGAGTGAGCAGTTCTTC.

The chain carries TRBV13 and TRBJ2-7, with D perhaps TRBD2 (6 bases). Trimming took 0 bases from V and 2 from J, leaving 11 bases between them. Germline values: CDR1 PRHDT, CDR2 FYEKMQ (reference sequence). This CDR3 has 15 amino acids. CDR3 region: CASSLGSGAPYEQYF. Here the CDR3 DNA reads TGTGCCAGCAGCTTAGGGTCGGGAGCCCCCTACGAGCAGTACTTC.

This chain uses TRBV28 with TRBJ1-2, with 7 positions matching TRBD1. This CDR3 region has 13 residues. J lost 6 bases, V lost 5 bases, and 6 bases had no gene match. Per germline, CDR1 MDHEN and CDR2 SYDVKM. The CDR3 sequence: CASSLTDRHGYTF. CDR3 nucleotides: TGTGCCAGCAGTCTCACGGACAGGCATGGCTACACCTTC.

This rearrangement joins TRBV9 to TRBJ2-5; the D is unclear. The CDR3 is 15 amino acids. CDR1 is SGDLS, CDR2 YYNGEE, per germline. Deletions cut 3 bases from V and 5 bases from J, with 17 bases between. This CDR3 reads CASSEKLGSLETQYF. CDR3 coding DNA: TGTGCCAGCAGCGAAAAGCTAGGCTCGCTGGAGACCCAGTACTTC.

The rearrangement joins TRBV4-3 to TRBJ2-5; 10 bases map to TRBD1. The germline V gene encodes CDR1 LGHNA and CDR2 YSLEER. V was clipped by 1 base and J by 5 bases; unmatched bases: 4. The CDR3 length is 15 residues. The CDR3 DNA reads as TGCGCCAGCAGCCAAGTCGCGGGACAGGGGGAGACCCAGTACTTC. Its protein product is CASSQVAGQGETQYF.

The chain carries TRBV11-2 and TRBJ1-4; no reliable D call. The CDR3 length is 16 residues. Trimming pared 2 bases from V and 5 bases from J, leaving 15 bases between. From germline, CDR1 is SGHAT and CDR2 FQNNGV. DNA of the CDR3: TGTGCCAGCAGCTTACTTCCACCTTGGAACAATGAAAAACTGTTTTTT. It is translated as CASSLLPPWNNEKLFF.

V usage is TRBV4-1 and J usage is TRBJ2-1, with TRBD2 matching over 8 bases. Trimming took 0 bases from V and 3 from J; bases not matched to a gene: 7. Germline lookup yields CDR1 MGHRA and CDR2 YSYEKL. This CDR3 region has 17 residues. CDR3 nucleotides: TGCGCCAGCAGCCAAGATAGGTTAAGCGGGAGCTACAATGAGCAGTTCTTC. This codes for CASSQDRLSGSYNEQFF.

The genes are TRBV11-3 and TRBJ2-1; D gene unclear. Germline loops: CDR1 SGHNT, CDR2 YENEEA. Trimming removed 5 bases at V and 5 bases at J, with 7 bases between. CDR3 length: 12 amino acids. The CDR3 reads CASSLSHNEQFF. CDR3 coding DNA: TGTGCCAGCAGCCTAAGCCACAATGAGCAGTTCTTC.

The chain combines TRBV19 with TRBJ1-1; a weak D match, TRBD1 (5 bases). Germline values: CDR1 LNHDA, CDR2 SQIVND (reference sequence). The CDR3 consists of 15 residues. Trimming took off 6 bases at V and 1 base at J, with 15 bases between the two ends. The CDR3: CASRLAGPRNTEAFF. The CDR3 nucleotides read TGTGCCAGTAGACTCGCAGGGCCAAGGAACACTGAAGCTTTCTTT.

This chain connects TRBV6-4 to TRBJ2-7; D remains ambiguous. Trimming took 3 bases from V and 4 from J, leaving 7 bases between them. Looked up from germline, CDR1 is MRHNA and CDR2 is SNTAGT. CDR3 length equals 12 residues. CDR3: CASSEYGYEQYF. CDR3 in DNA: TGTGCCAGCAGTGAATATGGATACGAGCAGTACTTC.

The chain combines TRBV9 with TRBJ1-4, with D maybe TRBD1 (6 bases). Germline values: CDR1 SGDLS, CDR2 YYNGEE. V was shortened by 0 bases and J by 8 bases, with 14 bases between the two germline ends. The CDR3 runs to 15 residues. This CDR3 is CASSVGDMWEEKLFF. The CDR3 DNA follows: TGTGCCAGCAGCGTAGGGGACATGTGGGAGGAAAAACTGTTTTTT.

The CDR3 sequence: CASSPGLATDTQYF. The CDR3 DNA reads TGTGCCAGCTCGCCGGGACTAGCCACAGATACGCAGTATTTT. V is TRBV9 and J is TRBJ2-3; TRBD2 matches 9 bases. The CDR3 covers 14 residues. The trim removed 7 bases at V and 2 bases at J, leaving 5 bases unmatched. Germline V lookup: CDR1 SGDLS, CDR2 YYNGEE.

The rearrangement joins TRBV7-9 to TRBJ2-3; 7 bases fit TRBD2. V shed 2 bases, J shed 3 bases, and the junction held 5 bases outside the gene matches. The CDR3 runs 15 residues. Germline V gives CDR1 SEHNR, CDR2 FQNEAQ (reference sequence). Here the CDR3 DNA reads TGTGCCAGCAGCTTAACTAGCGATTGGACAGATACGCAGTATTTT. It specifies CASSLTSDWTDTQYF.

The rearrangement links TRBV18 to TRBJ2-1; possibly TRBD1 for D (6 bases). The CDR3 length is 14 residues. CDR1 and CDR2 (germline): KGHSH, LQKENI. Trimming took off 3 bases at V and 2 bases at J, with 8 bases between the two ends. The CDR3 is CASSPDRTYNEQFF. In DNA, the CDR3 is TGTGCCAGCTCACCGGACAGAACCTACAATGAGCAGTTCTTC.

J is TRBJ2-1 and V is TRBV10-3; D gene ambiguous. Trimming stripped 2 bases from V and 4 bases from J, with 12 bases between. The CDR3 extends over 15 amino acids. Germline lookup yields CDR1 ENHRY and CDR2 SYGVKD. In DNA form, the CDR3 reads TGTGCCATCAGTGAGGGCCTCGCACTTTACAATGAGCAGTTCTTC. Translating it yields CAISEGLALYNEQFF.

This clone turned up a few times. This chain connects TRBV10-3 to TRBJ2-1, with D unresolved. Germline CDR1 is ENHRY and CDR2 is SYGVKD. The germline V and J ends were trimmed by 2 bases and 6 bases, with 11 bases remaining between them. This CDR3 region has 14 residues. The CDR3 sequence is CAISEPAPVNEQFF. CDR3 nucleotide sequence: TGTGCCATCAGTGAGCCGGCCCCAGTCAATGAGCAGTTCTTC.

V and J are TRBV7-2 and TRBJ2-5; unclear D gene. Germline V gene lookup returns CDR1 SGHTA and CDR2 FQGNSA. V dropped 1 base and J dropped 0 bases, with 9 bases sitting between them. This CDR3 region has 15 residues. The CDR3 protein is CASSLVLGYQETQYF. The CDR3 coding sequence is TGTGCCAGCAGCTTAGTTCTAGGGTACCAAGAGACCCAGTACTTC.

The rearrangement joins TRBV13 to TRBJ2-5, with D possibly called TRBD1 or TRBD2 (5 bases each). Trimming took off 6 bases at V and 3 bases at J, with 11 bases between the two ends. This CDR3 has 13 residues. Germline values: CDR1 PRHDT, CDR2 FYEKMQ (reference sequence). The CDR3: CASRRGVEETQYF. The CDR3 DNA reads as TGTGCCAGCAGGCGAGGGGTCGAAGAGACCCAGTACTTC.

This chain links TRBV27 with TRBJ2-7; TRBD1 matches 11 bases. This CDR3 contains 14 residues. V trimming: 6 bases; J trimming: 4 bases; junction bases outside the gene matches: 5. The germline V gene encodes CDR1 MNHEY and CDR2 SMNVEV (reference sequence). The CDR3 is CASRRDRGWYEQYF. The CDR3 DNA is TGTGCCAGCAGGAGGGACAGGGGGTGGTACGAGCAGTACTTC.

For the CDR3, the DNA is TGTGCCACCAGCAGAGTCTCCGCGTCGGAGACCCAGTACTTC. This sequence encodes CATSRVSASETQYF. The V and J genes are TRBV15 and TRBJ2-5; the D is unclear. The CDR3 loop spans 14 amino acids. Germline assignment: CDR1 LNHNV and CDR2 YYDKDF (reference sequence). The V end lost 1 base, the J end lost 5 bases, and 11 bases lay between the germline ends.

This clone was picked up one time. This chain connects TRBV7-2 to TRBJ2-7; 7 nucleotides match TRBD2. Germline lookup yields CDR1 SGHTA and CDR2 FQGNSA. This CDR3 contains 15 residues. Germline trimming cut 1 base from V and 1 base from J; bases unmatched to any gene: 4. Written as DNA, the CDR3 is TGTGCCAGCAGCTTAGGTCTAGCGGCGTCCTACGAGCAGTACTTC. Encoded protein: CASSLGLAASYEQYF.